A selection of T cell receptor beta chains follows, all from one sample in a study of T cell responses to AZD1222 COVID-19 vaccine. Profiled with immunoSEQ multiplex PCR; TCRdb holds only in-frame clones, not every one. In the table there are 100,000 to 150,000 clones, about nine tenths of which are singletons. Material: peripheral blood, obtained on day 0 of AZD1222 vaccination. All receptors derive from an adult in good health. Both conserved end residues are part of each CDR3.

J: TRBJ2-2; V: TRBV6-2/TRBV6-3; length: 13; CDR3: CASSYARSGELFF
J: TRBJ1-2; V: TRBV28; length: 13; CDR3: CASKAGTGNGYTF
J: TRBJ2-7; V: TRBV3-1/TRBV3-2; length: 16; CDR3: CASSQDGTSARYEQYF
J: TRBJ1-5; V: TRBV19; length: 16; CDR3: CASSRWGVRSNQPQHF
J: TRBJ2-1; V: TRBV4-3; length: 15; CDR3: CASSQDLRGGGEQFF
J: TRBJ2-2; V: TRBV30; length: 12; CDR3: CAWSGDTGELFF
J: TRBJ2-2; V: TRBV7-9; length: 16; CDR3: CASSSTRSINTGELFF
J: TRBJ2-1; V: TRBV5-1; length: 16; CDR3: CASSPDLKSSYNEQFF
J: TRBJ2-7; V: TRBV19; length: 15; CDR3: CASAVAGDSNYEQYF
J: TRBJ1-1; V: TRBV14; length: 17; CDR3: CASSQGLTASMNTEAFF
J: TRBJ2-4; V: TRBV18; length: 16; CDR3: CASSPPEGLAKNIQYF
J: TRBJ2-7; V: TRBV7-8; length: 13; CDR3: CASSSGQDYEQYF
J: TRBJ1-5; V: TRBV30; length: 15; CDR3: CAWTPTGMGNQPQHF
J: TRBJ2-7; V: TRBV28; length: 14; CDR3: CASGTGDRVDEQYF
J: TRBJ1-2; V: TRBV10-2; length: 13; CDR3: CASRTGQTYGYTF
J: TRBJ1-2; V: TRBV28; length: 12; CDR3: CASSFGGAGYTF
J: TRBJ1-6; V: TRBV13; length: 15; CDR3: CASSLGGAYNSPLHF
J: TRBJ1-3; V: TRBV18; length: 14; CDR3: CASSPEYSGNTIYF
J: TRBJ1-4; V: TRBV19; length: 15; CDR3: CASSPWTGEFEKLFF
J: TRBJ2-5; V: TRBV28; length: 15; CDR3: CASSPSGGALETQYF
J: TRBJ1-2; V: TRBV6-7; length: 16; CDR3: CASSYDRTGGVYGYTF
J: TRBJ2-5; V: TRBV14; length: 16; CDR3: CASSPYPAGPRWTQYF
J: TRBJ1-3; V: TRBV5-4; length: 17; CDR3: CASSLAQGAFGGNTIYF
J: TRBJ1-2; V: TRBV14; length: 13; CDR3: CASSQDPTQGLYF
J: TRBJ1-3; V: TRBV11-2; length: 14; CDR3: CASSRSFAGNTIYF
J: TRBJ2-2; V: TRBV7-2; length: 15; CDR3: CASSGDRGRTGELFF
J: TRBJ1-2; V: TRBV7-3; length: 13; CDR3: CASSPAGDYGYTF
J: TRBJ2-7; V: TRBV5-6; length: 15; CDR3: CASSLASGQPPGRHF